This is a list of T cell receptor beta chains from one sample in a study of glioma-infiltrating T cells. Using its own MiXCR run on the multiplex PCR reads, TCRdb lists one record per CDR3 protein. The sample holds 300,000 to 400,000 distinct CDR3 sequences, around 45% seen once. Sequencing was performed on glioma tissue, nonneoplastic brain tissue, or PBMCs (not recorded which). The origin of the receptors is a human donor with low-grade glioma or glioblastoma, undergoing nonglioma brain surgery, or in good health (not recorded which). The CDR3 runs from the conserved cysteine through the conserved F or W. Each record gives: clone size, V gene, J gene, D gene, CDR3 DNA, CDR3 protein. D genes are given only for firm matches. Size values are once, few and many counts, or a class for expanded clones, and some rows have none.

size: NA
V: TRBV15
J: TRBJ2-5
D: NA
DNA: TGTGCCACCAGCAAAACATCGGGGGCGGGCCAAGAGACCCAGTACTTC
CDR3: CATSKTSGAGQETQYF

size: few
V: TRBV28
J: TRBJ2-7
D: NA
DNA: TGTGCCAGCAGTGCCGCCCCCTCTCCGGGTTTAGGGCAGTACTTC
CDR3: CASSAAPSPGLGQYF

size: few
V: TRBV6-5
J: TRBJ2-2
D: NA
DNA: TGTGCCAGCAGTTACTCTGAATTGGCGGACGGGGAGCTGTTTTTT
CDR3: CASSYSELADGELFF

size: many
V: TRBV28
J: TRBJ2-4
D: NA
DNA: TGTGCCAGCACCAACTGGGCAGGAAACATTCAGTACTTC
CDR3: CASTNWAGNIQYF

size: NA
V: TRBV20-1
J: TRBJ1-2
D: TRBD1
DNA: TGCAGTGCTAGGACCCGGACAGGGGGAACGTACACCTTC
CDR3: CSARTRTGGTYTF

size: many
V: TRBV6-2/TRBV6-3
J: TRBJ2-7
D: NA
DNA: TGTGCCAGCACCAATTCTGGGGAGCAGTACTTC
CDR3: CASTNSGEQYF

size: few
V: TRBV11-2
J: TRBJ2-7
D: NA
DNA: TGTGCCAGCAGCTGGACTCCAGCCGAGCAGTACTTC
CDR3: CASSWTPAEQYF

size: once
V: TRBV19
J: TRBJ2-3
D: TRBD1
DNA: TGTGCCAGTAGTCCCCGCGACAGCTCGGTAGGGACAGATAAACAGTGTTTT
CDR3: CASSPRDSSVGTDKQCF

size: NA
V: TRBV4-2
J: TRBJ1-1
D: TRBD1
DNA: TGTGCCAGCAGCCCCCGGACAGGGTTGAACACTGAAGCTTTCTTT
CDR3: CASSPRTGLNTEAFF

size: few
V: TRBV7-2
J: TRBJ1-1
D: NA
DNA: TGTGCCAGCAGGTACGGCAGGGTAGGAACTGAAGCTTTCTTT
CDR3: CASRYGRVGTEAFF

size: NA
V: TRBV7-2
J: TRBJ2-5
D: NA
DNA: TGTGCCAGCAGCTTCCGGGGCATGGCGAGAGGGACCCAGTACTTC
CDR3: CASSFRGMARGTQYF

size: many
V: TRBV20-1
J: TRBJ2-2
D: NA
DNA: TGCAGTGCTAGACGGGGAGCTGGAACCGGGGAGCTGTTTTTT
CDR3: CSARRGAGTGELFF

size: many
V: TRBV6-2/TRBV6-3
J: TRBJ1-1
D: NA
DNA: TGTGCCAGCAGTGGGACACTGAACACTGAAGCTTTCTTT
CDR3: CASSGTLNTEAFF

size: few
V: TRBV6-1
J: TRBJ1-5
D: NA
DNA: TGTGCCAGCAGACCCGGGATCTCTTATCAGCCCCAGCATTTT
CDR3: CASRPGISYQPQHF